This TCR beta chain derives from a study of human T cells and chemical hapten exposure. Whole-study context: Subjects had 2% DPC placed on about 2 cm by about 2 cm of upper inner arm skin for sensitization. Alopecia areata, totalis or universalis affected patients who were mostly female. Whole-study results and caveats: With alopecia, donors may have immune responses unlike healthy people's.

The CDR3 is 13 residues long. V dropped 4 bases and J dropped 9 bases, with 16 bases sitting between them. Germline CDR1 and CDR2: SGDLS and YYNGEE. Time point defined: pre-sensitization, week 0. Treatment described: therapeutic diphenylcyclopropenone sensitization with weekly scalp DPC. This clonotype was seen only a few times. Its antigen is not identified. Using its own MiXCR run on the RACE reads, TCRdb lists one record per CDR3 protein. There are roughly 260,000 distinct CDR3 sequences in the sample; around 9.3% occur only once, and 2% to 2.5% lies in the top ten. The sample in question was whole blood, obtained in connection with sensitization to the hapten diphenylcyclopropenone (DPC). J is TRBJ2-5 and V is TRBV9, with D possibly being TRBD2 (5 bases). The sequence was obtained from a woman between 40 and 55 years old with alopecia areata. Some clones in this sample may be carry-over from other donors' samples. This CDR3 reads CASSISEAAAQYF. CDR3 nucleotides: TGTGCCAGCAGCATATCAGAGGCAGCGGCCCAGTACTTC.